This T cell receptor (beta chain) was identified in a study of CD8 T cells in Susac syndrome. After extraction with the RNeasy kit, 0.5 to 1 ug of the RNA was reverse transcribed using random hexamers. MiXCR, run by TCRdb on the immunoSEQ multiplex PCR reads, gives a single entry per CDR3 protein. The table lists about 90,000 distinct CDR3 sequences, approximately 96% of them singletons. The CDR3 totals 15 residues. Germline V CDR1 and CDR2: MGHRA, YSYEKL. V was pared by 4 bases and J by 2 bases, with 6 bases of the junction left unmatched. TEMRA cells were FACS-enriched, and CD8+ and CD4+ T cells were isolated negatively.

This TCR came from a human donor with Susac syndrome. The rearrangement uses TRBV4-1 and TRBJ2-3, with 7 bases identical to TRBD1. Input material: CD8+ T cells from PBMCs. The CDR3: CASSPRDRTTDTQYF. CDR3 DNA: TGCGCCAGCAGCCCCCGGGACAGAACCACAGATACGCAGTATTTT.